The entry below describes one T cell receptor (beta chain). What it binds is unknown. The CDR3 is 15 residues long. The V gene end was trimmed by 5 bases and the J gene end by 1 base; junction bases not matched to a gene: 7. CDR1 MNHEY and CDR2 SMNVEV come from the germline V gene (reference sequence). Combining a sample-barcoded 5' primer with a J-beta primer mix, a second PCR ran for 7 to 11 cycles. All samples gave at least 3 million CDR3-containing paired-end reads. TCRdb re-called the 5' RACE reads through MiXCR, storing one row per CDR3 protein. The table records about 640,000 distinct CDR3 sequences, 58% of them present only once. The data derive from a study of blood T cells in healthy people across ages. Study-level results: It was held that diversity estimates obtained from one million T cells represented underestimates.

Per-sample yields of isolated PBMCs were at least 6 million. Total RNA extraction produced at least 5 micrograms (per sample) for the study. The receptor comes from a man in his 60s in good health. The chain joins TRBV27 to TRBJ2-5; TRBD2 matches 7 bases. Sequenced: blood. The CDR3 sequence is CASSPWTSSQETQYF. In nucleotides, the CDR3 is TGTGCCAGCAGTCCCTGGACTAGTTCCCAAGAGACCCAGTACTTC.